The 29 T cell receptor beta chains reported below all come from one sample, sequenced in a study of molecular identifiers for immune sequencing clone quantification. MiXCR was run by TCRdb on the PCR reads, yielding one entry per CDR3 protein. The sample records around 460,000 distinct CDR3 sequences, roughly a fifth being singletons. The sequenced sample consisted of naive CD8+ T cells from blood, with Jurkat cell RNA spiked in. Subset denoted: FACS-sorted CD8+CD4-CCR7+CD45RA+ naive T cells. These receptor sequences come from a human donor in good health. Some libraries in this study had Jurkat cell RNA spiked in.

As to this clonotype: One end of the junction is discordant with germline, which a read error may explain. V usage is TRBV27 and J usage is TRBJ2-7; no clear D gene. Looked up from germline, CDR1 is MNHEY and CDR2 is SMNVEV (reference sequence). This CDR3 has 12 amino acids. As DNA, the CDR3 is TGTGCCAGCAGGGGTCAGACCTACGAGCGGTACTTC. Amino acid sequence: CASRGQTYERYF.

In its sample, this clonotype was seen many times. V gene TRBV4-1 combines with J gene TRBJ1-4, with a weak D call TRBD1 (5 bases). The germline CDR1 and CDR2 sequences are MGHRA and YSYEKL. Trimming cost V 8 bases and J 6 bases, with 22 bases left between them. This CDR3 is 16 amino acids long. The CDR3 DNA reads as TGCGCCAGCGCCAAGCAAATCGGGGGGTCCGATGAAAAACTGTTTTTT. Its protein is CASAKQIGGSDEKLFF.

This chain joins TRBV5-1 and TRBJ2-7; 7 nucleotides agree with TRBD1. The length of the CDR3 is 14 residues. V lost 4 bases, J lost 4 bases, and 8 bases stayed unmatched. Germline V gives CDR1 SGHRS, CDR2 YFSETQ. The DNA for the CDR3 is TGCGCCAGCAGCCCACGGGGCAGGGGGTACGAGCAGTACTTC. It specifies CASSPRGRGYEQYF.

This clonotype was picked up many times. This chain links TRBV24-1 with TRBJ2-1; 7 nucleotides align to TRBD1. Germline loops: CDR1 KGHDR, CDR2 SFDVKD. The CDR3 consists of 13 residues. Trimming at V came to 7 bases and at J to 2 bases, leaving 1 base not matched to a gene. Here the CDR3 DNA reads TGTGCCACCAGCGGGACAGCCTACAATGAGCAGTTCTTC. Its protein product is CATSGTAYNEQFF.

There are many counts of this clonotype. CDR3 protein: CASRGGADPSTDTQYF. CDR3 in DNA: TGTGCCAGCCGGGGGGGCGCAGACCCTAGCACAGATACGCAGTATTTT. This chain connects TRBV12-3 or TRBV12-4 to TRBJ2-3, with TRBD2 identical over 8 bases. CDR3 length equals 16 residues. J was trimmed by 0 bases and V by 8 bases; bases with no gene match: 10.

This clonotype occurred many times. The chain recombines TRBV6-6 with TRBJ1-5; D not certain. Germline CDR1 is MNHNY and CDR2 is SVGAGI (reference sequence). V was pared by 7 bases and J by 0 bases, with 13 bases between. CDR3 length: 15 residues. CDR3: CASNPWVPSNQPQHF. CDR3 nucleotides: TGTGCCAGCAACCCGTGGGTCCCTAGCAATCAGCCCCAGCATTTT.

Concerning this clonotype itself: A much larger clone sits a single nucleotide away, making a read error possible. V gene TRBV2 combines with J gene TRBJ2-7; D is possibly TRBD2 (5 bases). The germline CDR1 and CDR2 sequences are SNHLY and FYNNEI. This CDR3 region has 12 residues. Trimming removed 6 bases at V and 8 bases at J, with 14 bases between. The chain's CDR3 is CASSGVTLKQYF. The CDR3 bases are TGTGCCAGCAGCGGGGTGACCCTCAAGCAGTACTTC. Full variable domain (outside the CDR3, taken from reference TRBV2 and TRBJ2-7): EPEVTQTPSHQVTQMGQEVILRCVPISNHLYFYWYRQILGQKVEFLVSFYNNEISEKSEIFDDQFSVERPDGSNFTLKIRSTKLEDSAMYFCASSGVTLKQYFGPGTRLTVT.

The table lists this clonotype with a few counts. The DNA of the CDR3 is TGTGCCAGCAGCTTAGACCCGGTGACAGGAAATTCCTACGAGCAGTACTTC. The encoded protein is CASSLDPVTGNSYEQYF. The V call is TRBV11-2, the J call TRBJ2-7; possibly TRBD1 for D (6 bases). CDR1 and CDR2 (germline): SGHAT, FQNNGV. The CDR3 consists of 17 residues. Trimming left V 0 bases short and J 1 base short, with 16 bases between.

Comments on this clonotype: At one end the junction does not follow the germline gene, possibly because of a read error. The chain uses TRBV13 and TRBJ1-1; D unclear. The CDR3 consists of 13 residues. Looked up from germline, CDR1 is PRHDT and CDR2 is FYEKMQ (reference sequence). Here the CDR3 reads CASGLGSNTEAFF. CDR3 DNA sequence: TGTGCCAGCGGCTTAGGGTCGAACACTGAAGCTTTCTTT. Drawing the rest from reference TRBV13 and TRBJ1-1, the complete variable domain is AAGVIQSPRHLIKEKRETATLKCYPIPRHDTVYWYQQGPGQDPQFLISFYEKMQSDKGSIPDRFSAQQFSDYHSELNMSSLELGDSALYFCASGLGSNTEAFFGQGTRLTVV.

The table lists this clonotype with a count of one. A junction end diverges from the germline sequence, so it may reflect a read error. The V call is TRBV2, the J call TRBJ2-5; 7 bases map to TRBD2. The length of the CDR3 is 17 residues. Germline CDR1 and CDR2: SNHLY and FYNNEI. CDR3 in amino acids: CASSERGLAGPGETRYF. The CDR3 coding sequence is TGTGCCAGCAGTGAACGGGGGTTAGCGGGCCCAGGAGAGACCCGGTACTTC.

The chain links TRBV7-7 to TRBJ2-2; D is unclear. Trimming left V 4 bases short and J 6 bases short, with 12 bases between. The CDR3 loop spans 14 amino acids. Germline CDR1 reads SSHAT; CDR2 reads FNYEAQ (reference sequence). The CDR3 reads CASSWTVMAGELFF. In DNA form, the CDR3 reads TGTGCCAGCAGCTGGACGGTTATGGCCGGGGAGCTGTTTTTT. The full variable domain, its missing parts supplied by reference TRBV7-7 and TRBJ2-2, is GAGVSQSPRYKVTKRGQDVTLRCDPISSHATLYWYQQALGQGPEFLTYFNYEAQPDKSGLPSDRFSAERPEGSISTLTIQRTEQRDSAMYRCASSWTVMAGELFFGEGSRLTVL.

This clonotype was recorded many times. The rearrangement links TRBV2 to TRBJ1-2; D gene unclear. The CDR3 totals 17 residues. V shed 0 bases and J shed 1 base, with 15 bases lying between them. Germline CDR1 and CDR2: SNHLY and FYNNEI. For the CDR3, the DNA is TGTGCCAGCAGTGAAGCGCTTCTGTCAGCGAGTAACTATGGCTACACCTTC. Protein product: CASSEALLSASNYGYTF.

This clonotype has ten or more counts. The chain has TRBV7-9 and TRBJ2-6; D may correspond to TRBD1 or TRBD2 (5 bases each). The germline V gene encodes CDR1 SEHNR and CDR2 FQNEAQ (reference sequence). There are 17 residues in the CDR3. Trimming removed 5 bases at V and 0 bases at J, with 14 bases between. In nucleotides, the CDR3 is TGTGCCAGCAGCCACCGGGACCGACCCTCTGGGGCCAACGTCCTGACTTTC. Its translation: CASSHRDRPSGANVLTF.

In its sample, this clonotype was seen many times. The chain couples TRBV28 to TRBJ2-7, with D possibly being TRBD2 (5 bases). Trimming took 3 bases from V and 3 from J, leaving 9 bases between them. CDR1 is MDHEN, CDR2 SYDVKM, per germline. CDR3 length: 13 residues. CDR3 sequence: CASSFRAGYEQYF. The DNA of the CDR3 is TGTGCCAGCAGTTTTAGGGCGGGCTACGAGCAGTACTTC.

This clonotype was seen repeatedly, ten times or more. V usage is TRBV7-9 and J usage is TRBJ1-1, with D hard to call. Trimming took 3 bases from V and 7 from J, leaving 15 bases between them. Germline CDR1 SEHNR, CDR2 FQNEAQ (reference sequence). The CDR3 runs to 14 residues. The CDR3 protein is CASSFPGSPLEAFF. The CDR3 bases are TGTGCCAGCAGCTTCCCAGGCAGTCCGCTTGAAGCTTTCTTT.

CDR3 in DNA: TGTGCCAGCAGTCCTAGCGGGAATCCGTACCAAGAGACCCAGTACTTC. Translation gives CASSPSGNPYQETQYF. This sequence joins TRBV3-1 and TRBJ2-5; 9 nucleotides agree with TRBD2. This CDR3 has 16 residues. The germline CDR1 and CDR2 sequences are LGHDT and YNNKEL (reference sequence). Trimming cost V 6 bases and J 0 bases; bases outside gene matches: 8.

This clonotype showed up just a few times. This rearrangement joins TRBV7-3 to TRBJ2-7; D call uncertain. The germline V gene has CDR1 SGHTA and CDR2 FQGTGA. CDR3 length: 17 residues. V was shortened by 1 base and J by 8 bases, with 24 bases between the two germline ends. The CDR3 nucleotides read TGTGCCAGCAGCTTAAACCCTCCCGAGGCAGCATCATTTAAGCAGTACTTC. It encodes CASSLNPPEAASFKQYF.

The chain uses TRBV6-5 and TRBJ2-2, with D hard to call. V lost 0 bases and J lost 10, with 15 bases in between. The V gene's germline CDR1 is MNHEY and CDR2 SVGAGI. The CDR3 covers 15 residues. The CDR3 here is CASSYSATEAQELFF. In DNA form, the CDR3 reads TGTGCCAGCAGTTACTCGGCAACAGAAGCCCAGGAGCTGTTTTTT.

Concerning this clonotype itself: A clone one base away is much larger, so this may be a read error. V gene TRBV20-1 combines with J gene TRBJ2-7; TRBD1 matches 9 bases. V lost 1 base, J lost 5 bases, and 3 bases stayed unmatched. Germline loops: CDR1 DFQATT, CDR2 SNEGSKA (reference sequence). The CDR3 sequence is 13 residues long. The CDR3 is CSARGDRAHEQYF. In DNA form, the CDR3 reads TGCAGTGCTAGAGGGGACAGGGCCCACGAGCAGTACTTC.

This chain connects TRBV12-3 or TRBV12-4 to TRBJ2-5; 9 bases are shared with TRBD2. This CDR3 has 14 residues. The V segment lost 2 bases and the J segment 12 bases; nucleotides outside the gene matches: 10. Here the CDR3 DNA reads TGTGCCAGCAGTTTATCGGCTAGCGGGGAGCGGGAGTACTTC. The encoded protein is CASSLSASGEREYF.

Ten or more counts support this clonotype. The rearrangement joins TRBV7-8 to TRBJ2-1; 14 bases are shared with TRBD2. J gave up 2 bases and V 5 bases, and 11 bases lay outside the gene matches. Germline CDR1 reads SGHVS; CDR2 reads FQNEAQ. The CDR3 is 19 amino acids. The CDR3 bases are TGTGCCAGCAGCCGACGGACTAGCGGGGGGTCCCAAACCTACAATGAGCAGTTCTTC. Translated, it gives CASSRRTSGGSQTYNEQFF. Drawing the rest from reference TRBV7-8 and TRBJ2-1, the complete variable domain is GAGVSQSPRYKVAKRGQDVALRCDPISGHVSLFWYQQALGQGPEFLTYFQNEAQLDKSGLPSDRFFAERPEGSVSTLKIQRTQQEDSAVYLCASSRRTSGGSQTYNEQFFGPGTRLTVL.

This clonotype was recorded many times. The chain recombines TRBV4-3 with TRBJ1-6, with D possibly being TRBD1 (5 bases). In germline, CDR1 is LGHNA, CDR2 YSLEER. Trimming left V 3 bases short and J 9 bases short, with 12 bases between. CDR3 size: 14 residues. CDR3 in amino acids: CASSHGDSLSPLHF. CDR3 bases: TGCGCCAGCAGCCATGGAGACAGTCTTTCACCCCTCCACTTT.

This clonotype showed up many times. The CDR3 is CASSPATRSETQYF. The CDR3 nucleotides are TGTGCCAGCAGCCCGGCGACCCGTTCGGAGACCCAGTACTTC. The chain is built from TRBV7-9 and TRBJ2-5; D unclear. The germline V gene encodes CDR1 SEHNR and CDR2 FQNEAQ (reference sequence). V lost 5 bases to trimming and J lost 5 bases, with 15 bases between them. The CDR3 runs to 14 residues.

Only a few counts were recorded for this clonotype. The CDR3 ends on some other residue instead of the conserved phenylalanine or tryptophan, so this is likely a read error. The chain recombines TRBV25-1 with TRBJ2-3, with 9 positions matching TRBD2. The CDR3 loop spans 15 amino acids. The V gene's germline CDR1 is MGHDK and CDR2 SYGVNS. J was trimmed by 2 bases and V by 3 bases; bases with no gene match: 3. This chain's CDR3 is CASSDVAGATDTQYL. In DNA form, the CDR3 reads TGTGCCAGCAGTGATGTAGCGGGGGCCACAGATACGCAGTATCTT.

The chain is built from TRBV7-9 and TRBJ1-1; a weak D match, TRBD1 (5 bases). V was pared by 5 bases and J by 9 bases, with 19 bases between. The germline CDR1 and CDR2 sequences are SEHNR and FQNEAQ (reference sequence). CDR3 length: 14 amino acids. Here the CDR3 reads CASSPGTGIGKAFF. The CDR3 nucleotides are TGTGCCAGCAGCCCAGGGACCGGAATAGGGAAAGCTTTCTTT.

This sequence joins TRBV5-6 and TRBJ1-3; D is undetermined. This CDR3 region has 12 residues. The germline V and J ends were trimmed by 1 base and 8 bases, with 7 bases remaining between them. Germline values: CDR1 SGHDT, CDR2 YYEEEE. In DNA, the CDR3 is TGTGCCAGCAGCTTGTCAGGAGACACCATATATTTT. Amino acid sequence: CASSLSGDTIYF.

The chain carries TRBV11-2 and TRBJ1-2, with 7 bases matching TRBD1. Germline CDR1 and CDR2: SGHAT and FQNNGV. Unmatched junction bases numbered 15, after V lost 5 bases and J lost 3 bases. This CDR3 has 17 residues. CDR3 region: CASSQSTGYNLDYGYTF. CDR3 DNA sequence: TGTGCCAGCAGCCAATCGACAGGGTATAATTTAGACTATGGCTACACCTTC.

Turning to this clonotype: Possible read error: a much larger clone is one base away. The V gene is TRBV7-9, the J gene TRBJ2-5; D is ambiguous. Germline CDR1 reads SEHNR; CDR2 reads FQNEAQ (reference sequence). Trimming stripped 0 bases from V and 4 bases from J, with 6 bases between. This CDR3 is built from 13 residues. In nucleotides, the CDR3 is TGTGCCAGCAGCTTAGCCTTAGGAGAGACCCAGTACTTC. Translation: CASSLALGETQYF.

Notes on this clonotype: Given a much more abundant clone one base away, this may be a read error. The chain carries TRBV30 and TRBJ1-1; 8 bases are shared with TRBD1. This CDR3 comprises 14 residues. CDR1 and CDR2 (germline): GTSNPN, SVGIG (reference sequence). CDR3 region: CGWSYGQGSTEAFF. Written as DNA, the CDR3 is TGTGGCTGGAGCTACGGACAGGGTAGTACTGAAGCTTTCTTT. The variable domain in full, completed from reference TRBV30 and TRBJ1-1, reads SQTIHQWPATLVQPVGSPLSLECTVEGTSNPNLYWYRQAAGRGLQLLFYSVGIGQISSEVPQNLSASRPQDRQFILSSKKLLLSDSGFYLCGWSYGQGSTEAFFGQGTRLTVV.